Listed here is a single TCR beta chain. Its specificity is not known. cDNA synthesis used the whole RNA isolate, giving expressed TCRB sequences. There were about 3.6 million reads on average in the naive, central memory and regulatory T cell samples. The table came from immunoSEQ multiplex PCR; TCRdb's copy has only in-frame clones and leaves some out. Here the sample spans some 640,000 clones, more than 12% being singletons. Each sorted population was over 95% pure. The data originate from a study of beta chain features in type 1 diabetes. Study-wide points: Fewer junction insertions and more nucleotide deletions appeared in type 1 diabetes patients. Small HLA sub-analyses could not settle whether HLA shapes TCRB rearrangement. In all four CD4+ subsets, TCRB CDR3 length was significantly, moderately reduced in type 1 diabetes.

Trimming at V came to 4 bases and at J to 0 bases, leaving 5 bases not matched to a gene. Germline V gene sequence: CDR1 SGHRS, CDR2 YFSETQ. The CDR3 is 17 amino acids. The TCR was taken from a man aged 18 to 29 with type 1 diabetes. Sample: naive CD4+ T cells from blood. This chain uses TRBV5-1 with TRBJ2-3; TRBD2 matches 13 bases. CDR3: CASSSGTSGASTDTQYF. The CDR3 DNA is TGCGCCAGCAGCAGCGGGACTAGCGGGGCCAGCACAGATACGCAGTATTTT.